One T cell receptor (beta chain) is described in this entry. V was clipped by 0 bases and J by 3 bases, with 9 bases between them. The CDR3 spans 15 residues. CDR1 LNHNV and CDR2 YYDKDF come from the germline V gene (reference sequence). The sample belongs to a study of control samples from healthy donors and cancer patients. Repertoires were generated with immunoSEQ multiplex PCR, while TCRdb's copy carries only in-frame clones and drops some. The sample shows around 42,000 clones, around four fifths of them seen only once. This clonotype was sampled from a man aged 55-75 years in good health. Sequencing was done on a sample of blood. The chain is built from TRBV15 and TRBJ2-1, with unresolved D. Written as DNA, the CDR3 is TGTGCCACCAGCAGAGACGGCAGAAACTACAATGAGCAGTTCTTC. Protein sequence: CATSRDGRNYNEQFF. The whole variable domain, filled in from reference TRBV15 and TRBJ2-1, reads DAMVIQNPRYQVTQFGKPVTLSCSQTLNHNVMYWYQQKSSQAPKLLFHYYDKDFNNEADTPDNFQSRRPNTSFCFLDIRSPGLGDTAMYLCATSRDGRNYNEQFFGPGTRLTVL.